A selection of T cell receptor beta chains follows, all from one sample in a study of naive and memory T cell subsets. TCRdb analysed the UMI-ligation and nested PCR reads with MiXCR anew, one entry per CDR3 protein. The sample records roughly 140,000 distinct CDR3 sequences, 15% to 20% being singletons. Sample: naive CD8+ T cells from blood. The receptors were gathered from a human donor in good health. CDR3s include the opening cysteine and the closing phenylalanine or tryptophan. A D gene is named only where the DNA matches it firmly. Clone size is shown for a subset of rows, as once, few, many or a class of expanded clone.

d_call	v_call	clone_size	j_call	cdr3_nt	cdr3_aa
.	TRBV6-2/TRBV6-3	few	TRBJ2-1	TGTGCCAGCAGTTTCAGGGTCGGGGATGAGCAGTTCTTC	CASSFRVGDEQFF
.	TRBV27	.	TRBJ1-1	TGTGCCAGCAGTTTCGTTGTGAACACTGAAGCTTTCTTT	CASSFVVNTEAFF
.	TRBV21-1	few	TRBJ2-7	TGTGCCAGCAGCAAAAACGCTAGCGGGAGGGCCCAAGAGCAGTACTTC	CASSKNASGRAQEQYF
.	TRBV6-5	.	TRBJ1-3	TGTGCCAGCAGTTACTCGCCTCTCGTTGAGTTCTCTGGAAACACCATATATTTT	CASSYSPLVEFSGNTIYF
TRBD2	TRBV28	few	TRBJ2-3	TGTGCCAGCAGTTTATCGAACCCGACACGGGCGGGAGCTCCAGATACGCAGTATTTT	CASSLSNPTRAGAPDTQYF
.	TRBV7-9	.	TRBJ2-7	TGTGCCAGCAGCTTAGCGGGCCAGGGGATTTACGAGCAGTACTTC	CASSLAGQGIYEQYF
.	TRBV20-1	.	TRBJ2-1	TGCAGTGCGCAGCGGACGGAGTACAATGAGCAGTTCTTC	CSAQRTEYNEQFF
TRBD1	TRBV20-1	.	TRBJ2-7	TGCAGTGCTAGACCAACCACAGGGGACCTCTACGAGCAGTACTTC	CSARPTTGDLYEQYF
.	TRBV28	.	TRBJ1-2	TGTGCCAGCAGTACTACGGGGTCGGGGTATGGCTACACCTTC	CASSTTGSGYGYTF
.	TRBV29-1	.	TRBJ2-1	TGCAGCGTTGAAGATGGGTACACTCCGAACTACAATGAGCAGTTCTTC	CSVEDGYTPNYNEQFF
TRBD1	TRBV5-6	.	TRBJ2-7	TGTGCCAGCAGCTCCCACCCGGGGACAGGCCCTCGTTCCTACGAGCAGTACTTC	CASSSHPGTGPRSYEQYF
.	TRBV12-3/TRBV12-4	few	TRBJ1-4	TGTGCCAGCAGTTTTGGTACAGCAACTAATGAAAAACTGTTTTTT	CASSFGTATNEKLFF
.	TRBV20-1	many	TRBJ2-1	TGCAGTGCTAGAGGACAGGTTTTCAATGAGCAGTTCTTC	CSARGQVFNEQFF
TRBD1	TRBV7-9	.	TRBJ1-2	TGTGCCAGCAGCGGCACGGTGTACGAAAGACAGGGGATGAAGGGCTACACCTTC	CASSGTVYERQGMKGYTF
.	TRBV5-1	.	TRBJ1-1	TGCGCCAGCAGCTTGACGCCCGTCACAACTTACACTGAAGCTTTCTTT	CASSLTPVTTYTEAFF
.	TRBV7-2	few	TRBJ2-1	TGTGCCAGCACCAACACAGGGTCCTTACCATATGAGCAGTTCTTC	CASTNTGSLPYEQFF
.	TRBV7-8	.	TRBJ1-1	TGTGCCAGCAGCTTTTTTCAGAGGAACACTGAAGCTTTCTTT	CASSFFQRNTEAFF
TRBD1	TRBV25-1	.	TRBJ1-1	TGTGCCAGCAGCCCCCCCGGCGACAGGGACGTTCAAGCTTTCTTT	CASSPPGDRDVQAFF
.	TRBV6-5	.	TRBJ1-2	TGTGCCAGCAGTCATAACTCCGGCGGGGGGGGTGAAGGCTACACCTTC	CASSHNSGGGGEGYTF
.	TRBV6-2/TRBV6-3	.	TRBJ1-5	TGTGCCAGCAGTTACGGTGAGAAGAGCAATCAGCCCCAGCATTTT	CASSYGEKSNQPQHF
TRBD2	TRBV14	few	TRBJ2-7	TGTGCCAGCAGCCAACTACCTAGCGGGACGGGCGAGCAGTACTTC	CASSQLPSGTGEQYF
.	TRBV2	few	TRBJ2-2	TGTGCCAGCGGATTCTGGGGTGAAGGCGGGGAGCTGTTTTTT	CASGFWGEGGELFF
.	TRBV28	few	TRBJ2-1	TGTGCCAGCAGTTCCAGGGCGGTCCAAGATGAGCAGTTCTTC	CASSSRAVQDEQFF
.	TRBV28	.	TRBJ1-2	TGTAAAACAGGGTCTGGCTACAACTTC	CKTGSGYNF
TRBD2	TRBV27	.	TRBJ2-1	TGTGCCAGCGGACTAGCGGGAGGCATTCCCGGTGAGCAGTTCTTC	CASGLAGGIPGEQFF
TRBD1	TRBV12-3/TRBV12-4	few	TRBJ1-4	TGTGCCAGCACTACAGGGGGCGATGAAAAACTGTTTTTT	CASTTGGDEKLFF
TRBD1	TRBV28	.	TRBJ2-7	TGTGCCAGCAAACTGGACAGGGTCTATGGGGAGCAGTACTTC	CASKLDRVYGEQYF
.	TRBV13	.	TRBJ2-7	TGTGCCAGCAGCAAAAACAGAGACTACGAGCAGTACTTC	CASSKNRDYEQYF
.	TRBV28	few	TRBJ2-7	TGTGCCAGCAGCCTGACAGAGCCCTACGAGCAGTACTTC	CASSLTEPYEQYF
.	TRBV12-3/TRBV12-4	.	TRBJ2-7	TGTGCCAGCAGTTTGGTCTCCCCCTCCTACGAGCAGTACTTC	CASSLVSPSYEQYF
.	TRBV7-8	.	TRBJ2-2	TGTGCCAGCAGCTCCCCCCGGGTGGGCGGGGAGCTGTTTTTT	CASSSPRVGGELFF
TRBD1	TRBV13	.	TRBJ2-7	TGTGCCAGCAGCTTCGCGACAGGGGTTGACGAGCAGTACTTC	CASSFATGVDEQYF
.	TRBV7-2	.	TRBJ2-3	TGTGCCAGCAGCTTAAGGGAACGGGCGGGAGATACGCAGTATTTT	CASSLRERAGDTQYF
.	TRBV4-1	.	TRBJ2-7	TGCGCCAGCAGCCAAGATGGCCCAGAAGTCTACGAGCAGTACTTC	CASSQDGPEVYEQYF
.	TRBV21-1	few	TRBJ2-1	TGTGCCAGCAACCAATCCGGACTAGCGGCATACAATGAGCAGTTCTTC	CASNQSGLAAYNEQFF
.	TRBV30	.	TRBJ1-1	TGTGCCTGGGGGACCACTGAAGCTTTCTTT	CAWGTTEAFF
.	TRBV29-1	.	TRBJ2-2	TGCAGCGTTGTGGCGGCCCAAACCGGGGAGCTGTTTTTT	CSVVAAQTGELFF
.	TRBV20-1	.	TRBJ2-2	TGCAGTGCTAGATATGGCATCGGGGAGCTGTTTTTT	CSARYGIGELFF
.	TRBV28	few	TRBJ2-7	TGTGCCAGCAGTTTTGAATACGAGCAGTACTTC	CASSFEYEQYF
TRBD1	TRBV10-3	.	TRBJ2-7	TGTGCCATCAGTGAGAGTGGGACAGGGGGCTGGGAGCAGTACTTC	CAISESGTGGWEQYF
.	TRBV6-6	.	TRBJ2-5	TGTGCCAGCAGTTACTCGCCCGGGGACCTAACCCAGTACTTC	CASSYSPGDLTQYF
TRBD1	TRBV25-1	.	TRBJ2-7	TGTGCCAGCAGTGGCTTGACAGGGGACCACGAGCAGTACTTC	CASSGLTGDHEQYF
TRBD2	TRBV7-8	few	TRBJ2-3	TGTGCCAGCAGCCCAGCTAGCGGCAGCACAGATACGCAGTATTTT	CASSPASGSTDTQYF
.	TRBV18	.	TRBJ2-7	TGTGCCAGCTCACCTAGGGAAAACTACGAGCAGTACTTC	CASSPRENYEQYF
.	TRBV4-1	.	TRBJ2-1	TGCGCCAGCAGCCCCCCCAATGAGCAGTTCTTC	CASSPPNEQFF
.	TRBV10-2	once	TRBJ2-1	TGCGCCAGCAGTGGAATTGAGGGAGTAAACAATGAGCAGTTCTTC	CASSGIEGVNNEQFF
.	TRBV3-1	.	TRBJ2-3	TGTGCCAGCAGGCCGGGGAACACAGATACGCAGTATTTT	CASRPGNTDTQYF
.	TRBV6-2/TRBV6-3	few	TRBJ2-1	TGTGCCAGCAGTTACGACGAGGGAGATTGGAATGAGCAGTTCTTC	CASSYDEGDWNEQFF
.	TRBV6-5	.	TRBJ2-7	TGTGCCAGCAGTCGGTACAGGGACGAGCAGTACTTC	CASSRYRDEQYF
.	TRBV6-6	many	TRBJ2-5	TGTGCCAGCAGTTTCGGGCAGGGAGAGACCCAGTACTTC	CASSFGQGETQYF
.	TRBV4-1	few	TRBJ1-5	TGCGCCAGCAGCCAAGATGGGGGAAATCAGCCCCAGCATTTT	CASSQDGGNQPQHF
.	TRBV19	few	TRBJ1-2	TGTGCCAGTACGGGGGAACGAATTAACTATGGCTACACCTTC	CASTGERINYGYTF